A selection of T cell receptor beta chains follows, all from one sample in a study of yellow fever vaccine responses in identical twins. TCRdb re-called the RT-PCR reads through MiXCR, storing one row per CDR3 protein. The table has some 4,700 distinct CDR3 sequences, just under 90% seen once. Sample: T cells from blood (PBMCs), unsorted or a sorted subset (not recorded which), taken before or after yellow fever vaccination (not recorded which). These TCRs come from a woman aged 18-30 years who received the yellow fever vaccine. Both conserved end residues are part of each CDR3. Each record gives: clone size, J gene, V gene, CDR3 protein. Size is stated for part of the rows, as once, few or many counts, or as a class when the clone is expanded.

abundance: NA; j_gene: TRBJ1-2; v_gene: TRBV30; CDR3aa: CAWSTRGSGYTF
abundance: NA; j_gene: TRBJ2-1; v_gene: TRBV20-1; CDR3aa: CSAPAGGVDNNEQFF
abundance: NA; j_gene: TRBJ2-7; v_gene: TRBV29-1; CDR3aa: CSVDLLAGGVSYEQYF
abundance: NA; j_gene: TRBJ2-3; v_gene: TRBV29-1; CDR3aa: CSVHSRDREDTQYF
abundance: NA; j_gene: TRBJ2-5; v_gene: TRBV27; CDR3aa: CASWASGVETQYF
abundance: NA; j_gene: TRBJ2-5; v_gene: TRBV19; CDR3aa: CASGDYKTQYF
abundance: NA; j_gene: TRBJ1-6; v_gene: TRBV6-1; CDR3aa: CASRTDTYNSPLHF
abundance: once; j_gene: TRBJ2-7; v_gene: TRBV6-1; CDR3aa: CASSPRTSGLFYEQYF
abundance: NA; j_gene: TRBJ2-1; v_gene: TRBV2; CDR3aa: CASSGRDNYNEQFF
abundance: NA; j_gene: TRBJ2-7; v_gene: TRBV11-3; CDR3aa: CASSMTSGDPYEQYF
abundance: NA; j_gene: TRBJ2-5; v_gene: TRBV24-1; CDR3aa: CASRGGESQETQYF
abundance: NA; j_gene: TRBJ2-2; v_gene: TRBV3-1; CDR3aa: CASNQGFTGELFF
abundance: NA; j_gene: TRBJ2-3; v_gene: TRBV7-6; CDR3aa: CASSRGGATDTQYF
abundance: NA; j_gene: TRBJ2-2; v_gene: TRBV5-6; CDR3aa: CASSLYGAKSGELFF
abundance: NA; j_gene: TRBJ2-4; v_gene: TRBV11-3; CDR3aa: CASSFSSSSIQYF
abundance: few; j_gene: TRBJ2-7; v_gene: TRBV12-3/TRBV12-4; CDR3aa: CASSSGGPYEQYF